Listed below are T cell receptor beta chains from one sample, sequenced in a study of shared clonotypes between healthy human individuals. Assay used: immunoSEQ multiplex PCR; TCRdb lists only in-frame clones, some missing. This sample yields 2 million to 2.5 million clones, of which roughly 95% are seen a single time; approximately 0.13% belongs to the top ten. Sequences were obtained from naive CD4+ T cells sorted from blood. These receptors were obtained from a man aged 18-30 years in good health. CDR3s include the opening cysteine and the closing phenylalanine or tryptophan. Fields, in order: J gene, V gene, CDR3 protein.

j_call: TRBJ1-1; v_call: TRBV7-9; cdr3_aa: CASSLAARDTEAFF
j_call: TRBJ1-2; v_call: TRBV6-6; cdr3_aa: CASSETGGLPDGYTF
j_call: TRBJ1-1; v_call: TRBV10-3; cdr3_aa: CAISDGPGDTEAFF
j_call: TRBJ2-7; v_call: TRBV19; cdr3_aa: CASSIGTKTYEQYF
j_call: TRBJ1-1; v_call: TRBV18; cdr3_aa: CASSPNSGGLNTEAFF
j_call: TRBJ1-1; v_call: TRBV18; cdr3_aa: CASSPQGAGNTEAFF
j_call: TRBJ1-6; v_call: TRBV13; cdr3_aa: CASSLGLQGNSPLHF
j_call: TRBJ1-5; v_call: TRBV5-1; cdr3_aa: CASSLDTRNQPQHF
j_call: TRBJ1-5; v_call: TRBV30; cdr3_aa: CAWEGQGSNQPQHF
j_call: TRBJ2-7; v_call: TRBV6-6; cdr3_aa: CASSFEQTGGYEQYF
j_call: TRBJ2-3; v_call: TRBV2; cdr3_aa: CASTSQRGRTDTQYF
j_call: TRBJ2-5; v_call: TRBV7-2; cdr3_aa: CASSYLWRGLQETQYF
j_call: TRBJ1-1; v_call: TRBV6-5; cdr3_aa: CASGTGVSEAFF
j_call: TRBJ2-6; v_call: TRBV6-5; cdr3_aa: CASKSRGGGANVLTF
j_call: TRBJ1-1; v_call: TRBV5-4; cdr3_aa: CASSRDRVISEAFF
j_call: TRBJ1-2; v_call: TRBV19; cdr3_aa: CASSALTGGHPRGYTF
j_call: TRBJ1-1; v_call: TRBV7-9; cdr3_aa: CASSLTGQGPEAFF
j_call: TRBJ2-7; v_call: TRBV29-1; cdr3_aa: CSVAIRDRGNYEQYF
j_call: TRBJ2-3; v_call: TRBV9; cdr3_aa: CASSVRDYTDTQYF
j_call: TRBJ2-7; v_call: TRBV5-1; cdr3_aa: CASSLAFELGSSGSTYEQYF
j_call: TRBJ2-5; v_call: TRBV5-6; cdr3_aa: CASSSGQTQETQYF
j_call: TRBJ1-2; v_call: TRBV25-1; cdr3_aa: CASSELGGTALNYGYTF